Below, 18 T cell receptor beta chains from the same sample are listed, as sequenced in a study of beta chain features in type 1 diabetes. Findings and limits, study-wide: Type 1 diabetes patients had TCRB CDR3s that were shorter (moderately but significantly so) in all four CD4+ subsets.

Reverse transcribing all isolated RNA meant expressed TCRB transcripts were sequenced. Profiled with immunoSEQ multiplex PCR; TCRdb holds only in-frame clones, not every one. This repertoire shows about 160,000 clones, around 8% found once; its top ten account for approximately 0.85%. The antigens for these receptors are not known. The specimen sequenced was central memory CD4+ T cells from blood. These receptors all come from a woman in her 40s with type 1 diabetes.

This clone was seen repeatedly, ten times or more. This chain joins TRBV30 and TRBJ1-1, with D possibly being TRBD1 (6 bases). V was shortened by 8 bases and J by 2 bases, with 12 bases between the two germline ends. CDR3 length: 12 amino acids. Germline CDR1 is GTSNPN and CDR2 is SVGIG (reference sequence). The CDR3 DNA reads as TGTGCCGGAGGCAGGGGCAACACTGAAGCTTTCTTT. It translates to CAGGRGNTEAFF. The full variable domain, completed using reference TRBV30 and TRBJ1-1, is SQTIHQWPATLVQPVGSPLSLECTVEGTSNPNLYWYRQAAGRGLQLLFYSVGIGQISSEVPQNLSASRPQDRQFILSSKKLLLSDSGFYLCAGGRGNTEAFFGQGTRLTVV.

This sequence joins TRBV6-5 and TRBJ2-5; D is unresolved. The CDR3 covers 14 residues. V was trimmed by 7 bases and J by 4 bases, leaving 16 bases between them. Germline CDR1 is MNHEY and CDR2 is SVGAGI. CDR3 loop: CASTLTLSGETQYF. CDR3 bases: TGTGCCAGCACCCTTACCTTATCAGGAGAGACCCAGTACTTC.

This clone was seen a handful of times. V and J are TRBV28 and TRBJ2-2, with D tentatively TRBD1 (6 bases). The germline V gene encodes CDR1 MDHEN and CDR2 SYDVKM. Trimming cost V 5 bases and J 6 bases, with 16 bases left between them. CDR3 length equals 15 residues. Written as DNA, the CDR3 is TGTGCCAGCAGTGACGGGACACCTCTCCCCGGGGAGCTGTTTTTT. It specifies CASSDGTPLPGELFF.

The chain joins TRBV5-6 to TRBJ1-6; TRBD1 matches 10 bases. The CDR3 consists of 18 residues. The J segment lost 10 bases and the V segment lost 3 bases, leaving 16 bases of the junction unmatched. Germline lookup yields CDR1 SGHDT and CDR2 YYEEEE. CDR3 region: CASSSIKDRGDLGSPLHF. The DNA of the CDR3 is TGTGCCAGCAGCTCGATCAAGGACAGGGGGGATTTGGGATCACCCCTCCACTTT.

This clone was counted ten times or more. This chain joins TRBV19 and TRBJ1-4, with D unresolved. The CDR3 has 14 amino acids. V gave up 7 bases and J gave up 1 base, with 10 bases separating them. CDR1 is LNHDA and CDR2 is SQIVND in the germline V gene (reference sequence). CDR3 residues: CASTPGGTNEKLFF. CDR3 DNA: TGTGCCAGTACCCCGGGAGGAACTAATGAAAAACTGTTTTTT.

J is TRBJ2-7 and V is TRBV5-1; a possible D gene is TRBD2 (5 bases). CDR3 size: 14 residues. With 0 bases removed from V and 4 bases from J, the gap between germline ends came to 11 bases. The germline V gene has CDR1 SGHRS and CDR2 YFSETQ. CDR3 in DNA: TGCGCCAGCAGCTTGGGGGAGCAGGTTTACGAGCAGTACTTC. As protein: CASSLGEQVYEQYF.

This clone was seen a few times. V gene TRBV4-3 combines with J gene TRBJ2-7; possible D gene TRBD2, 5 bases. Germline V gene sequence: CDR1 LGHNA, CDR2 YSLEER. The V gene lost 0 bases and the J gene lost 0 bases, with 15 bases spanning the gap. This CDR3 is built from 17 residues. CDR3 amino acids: CASSQEVARWSSYEQYF. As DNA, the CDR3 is TGCGCCAGCAGCCAAGAAGTAGCGCGGTGGAGCTCCTACGAGCAGTACTTC.

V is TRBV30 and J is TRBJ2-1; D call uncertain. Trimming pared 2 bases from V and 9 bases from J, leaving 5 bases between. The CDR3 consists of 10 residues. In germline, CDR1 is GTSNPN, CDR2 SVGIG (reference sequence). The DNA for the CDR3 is TGTGCCTGGAGTATAGTTGAGCAGTTCTTC. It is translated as CAWSIVEQFF.

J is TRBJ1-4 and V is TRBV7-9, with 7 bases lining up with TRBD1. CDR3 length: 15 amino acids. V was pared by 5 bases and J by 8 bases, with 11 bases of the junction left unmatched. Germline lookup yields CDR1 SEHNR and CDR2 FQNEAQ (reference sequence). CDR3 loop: CASSAKGARIEKLFF. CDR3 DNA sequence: TGTGCCAGCAGCGCTAAGGGGGCCCGCATCGAAAAACTGTTTTTT.

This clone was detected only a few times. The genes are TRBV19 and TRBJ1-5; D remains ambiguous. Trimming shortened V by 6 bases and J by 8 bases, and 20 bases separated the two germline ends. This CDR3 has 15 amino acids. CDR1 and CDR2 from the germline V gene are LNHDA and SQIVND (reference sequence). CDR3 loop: CASRNPTRLEEPQHF. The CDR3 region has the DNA TGTGCCAGTAGGAATCCGACAAGGCTGGAAGAGCCCCAGCATTTT.

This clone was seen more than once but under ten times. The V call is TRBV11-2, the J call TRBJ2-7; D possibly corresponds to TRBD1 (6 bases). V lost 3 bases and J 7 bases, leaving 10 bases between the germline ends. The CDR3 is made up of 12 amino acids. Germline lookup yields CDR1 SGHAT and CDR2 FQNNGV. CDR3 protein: CASSLGATEQYF. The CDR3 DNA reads TGTGCCAGCAGCTTGGGGGCAACGGAGCAGTACTTC.

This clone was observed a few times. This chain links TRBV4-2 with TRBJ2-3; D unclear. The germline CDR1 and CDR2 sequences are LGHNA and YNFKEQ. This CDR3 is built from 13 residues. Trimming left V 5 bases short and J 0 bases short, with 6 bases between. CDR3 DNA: TGTGCCAGCAGCTTAGCTAGCACAGATACGCAGTATTTT. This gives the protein CASSLASTDTQYF.

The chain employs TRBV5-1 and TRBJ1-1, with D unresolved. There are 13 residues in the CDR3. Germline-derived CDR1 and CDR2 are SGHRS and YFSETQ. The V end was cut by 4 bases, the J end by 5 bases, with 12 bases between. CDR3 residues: CASSRGGRTEAFF. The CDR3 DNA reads TGCGCCAGCAGCCGTGGAGGACGGACTGAAGCTTTCTTT. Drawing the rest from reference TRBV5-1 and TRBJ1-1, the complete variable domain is KAGVTQTPRYLIKTRGQQVTLSCSPISGHRSVSWYQQTPGQGLQFLFEYFSETQRNKGNFPGRFSGRQFSNSRSEMNVSTLELGDSALYLCASSRGGRTEAFFGQGTRLTVV.

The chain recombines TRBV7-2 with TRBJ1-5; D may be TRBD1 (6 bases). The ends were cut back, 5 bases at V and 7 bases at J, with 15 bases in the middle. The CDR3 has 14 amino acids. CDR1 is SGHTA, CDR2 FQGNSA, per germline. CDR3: CASSEQGGGQPQHF. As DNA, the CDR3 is TGTGCCAGCAGCGAACAGGGCGGTGGACAGCCCCAGCATTTT.

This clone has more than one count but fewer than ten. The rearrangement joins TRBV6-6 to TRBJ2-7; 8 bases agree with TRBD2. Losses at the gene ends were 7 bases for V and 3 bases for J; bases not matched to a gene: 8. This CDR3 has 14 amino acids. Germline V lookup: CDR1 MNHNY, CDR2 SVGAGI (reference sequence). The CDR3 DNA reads TGTGCCAGCAAGAGCGGGGGCAGGTTCTACGAGCAGTACTTC. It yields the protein CASKSGGRFYEQYF.

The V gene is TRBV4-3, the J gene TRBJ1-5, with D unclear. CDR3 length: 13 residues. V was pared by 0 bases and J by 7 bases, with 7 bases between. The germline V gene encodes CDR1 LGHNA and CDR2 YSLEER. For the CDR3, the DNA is TGCGCCAGCAGCCAAGAGCGGAGGCAGCCCCAGCATTTT. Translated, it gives CASSQERRQPQHF.

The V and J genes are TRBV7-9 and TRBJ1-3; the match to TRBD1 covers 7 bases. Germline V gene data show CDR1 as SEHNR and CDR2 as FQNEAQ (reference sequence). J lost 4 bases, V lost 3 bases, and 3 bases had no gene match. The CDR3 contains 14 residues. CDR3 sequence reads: CASSLTGRGNTIYF. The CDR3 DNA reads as TGTGCCAGCAGCTTGACAGGGAGGGGAAACACCATATATTTT.

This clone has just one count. The CDR3 is CASSPILDRPEQFF. CDR3 sequence (DNA): TGTGCCAGCAGCCCAATTTTGGACAGGCCCGAGCAGTTCTTC. This chain uses TRBV7-2 with TRBJ2-1; 7 nucleotides agree with TRBD1. Trimming at V came to 5 bases and at J to 10 bases, leaving 11 bases not matched to a gene. In germline, CDR1 is SGHTA, CDR2 FQGNSA. The CDR3 totals 14 residues.